The 27 T cell receptor beta chains presented below share a single source sample, sequenced in a study of blood T cells in healthy people across ages. Using a J-beta primer mix together with a sample-barcoded 5' primer, a second PCR was run for roughly 7 to 11 cycles. TCRdb re-derived calls from the 5' RACE reads in MiXCR, one entry per CDR3 protein. The top ten hold approximately 40% of the sample, which has about 640,000 distinct CDR3 sequences, around 54% seen once. Sample: blood. These receptors came from a man between 60 and 75 years old in good health.

J is TRBJ2-1 and V is TRBV11-2, with TRBD1 matching 8 bases. Germline V gene sequence: CDR1 SGHAT, CDR2 FQNNGV. With V trimmed by 1 base and J by 6 bases, 5 bases remained unmatched. The CDR3 length is 15 residues. The CDR3 DNA follows: TGTGCCAGCAGCTTAGGACAGGGGAAGTTCAATGAGCAGTTCTTC. Translation gives CASSLGQGKFNEQFF.

This clonotype was seen only a few times. V usage is TRBV6-1 and J usage is TRBJ2-7, with 12 nucleotides matching TRBD2. This CDR3 has 14 amino acids. The V and J ends lost 5 bases and 3 bases, in that order; junction bases with no gene match: 2. Germline CDR1 MNHNS, CDR2 SASEGT. In nucleotides, the CDR3 is TGTGCCAGCAGTCTACTAGCGGGGGGCTACGAGCAGTACTTC. Translating gives CASSLLAGGYEQYF.

In nucleotides, the CDR3 is TGTGCCAGCAGTTTTCCCCATCTTCGGCAGGGCACAGATACGCAGTATTTT. It yields the protein CASSFPHLRQGTDTQYF. The chain employs TRBV12-3 or TRBV12-4 and TRBJ2-3; D is unresolved. The germline V and J ends were trimmed by 3 bases and 1 base, with 17 bases remaining between them. The CDR3 is 17 residues long.

The chain couples TRBV5-4 to TRBJ2-7, with 7 bases fitting TRBD2. Germline V gives CDR1 SGHNT, CDR2 YYREEE (reference sequence). The CDR3 is 15 amino acids. Trimming removed 5 bases from V and 2 bases from J; junction bases left unmatched: 10. The CDR3 sequence: CASRTGGISPYEQYF. CDR3 DNA: TGTGCCAGCAGGACGGGGGGAATATCCCCCTACGAGCAGTACTTC.

In this sample, this clonotype turned up a few times. J is TRBJ2-6 and V is TRBV7-6, with D perhaps matching TRBD2 (5 bases). V gave up 0 bases and J gave up 4 bases, with 16 bases separating them. The CDR3 contains 18 residues. Germline lookup yields CDR1 SGHVS and CDR2 FNYEAQ. CDR3 protein: CASSLAPEGSTGANVLTF. CDR3 DNA sequence: TGTGCCAGCAGCTTAGCGCCCGAGGGTAGCACCGGGGCCAACGTCCTGACTTTC.

This clonotype came up a few times. The chain joins TRBV2 to TRBJ2-7, with TRBD1 identical over 8 bases. This CDR3 has 14 residues. The V gene's germline CDR1 is SNHLY and CDR2 FYNNEI. Trimming removed 2 bases from V and 6 bases from J; junction bases left unmatched: 6. CDR3 amino acids: CASSEQGAVPEQYF. CDR3 nucleotide sequence: TGTGCCAGCAGTGAACAGGGGGCGGTCCCCGAGCAGTACTTC.

In this sample, this clonotype turned up a few times. This rearrangement joins TRBV6-5 to TRBJ2-5; D not resolved. The V gene lost 8 bases and the J gene lost 5 bases, with 3 bases spanning the gap. The CDR3 has 9 residues. Looked up from germline, CDR1 is MNHEY and CDR2 is SVGAGI. The CDR3 coding sequence is TGTGCCAGCTGTGAGACCCAGTACTTC. This codes for CASCETQYF.

The chain combines TRBV9 with TRBJ2-7; D may correspond to TRBD1 or TRBD2 (5 bases each). Per the germline V gene, CDR1 is SGDLS and CDR2 is YYNGEE. The V gene lost 3 bases and the J gene lost 2 bases, with 12 bases spanning the gap. The CDR3 runs 14 residues. The CDR3 here is CASSARDPAYEQYF. As DNA, the CDR3 is TGTGCCAGCAGCGCCCGGGACCCTGCCTACGAGCAGTACTTC.

The chain has TRBV5-4 and TRBJ2-3, with 8 bases lining up with TRBD2. Germline CDR1 reads SGHNT; CDR2 reads YYREEE (reference sequence). The CDR3 is 17 amino acids. J gave up 10 bases and V 4 bases, and 20 bases lay outside the gene matches. The CDR3 nucleotides are TGTGCCAGCAGCCACCCGTCGGGGACTAGGGGCCCAAGCGCGCAGTATTTT. It translates to CASSHPSGTRGPSAQYF.

This clonotype appeared once. This chain's CDR3 is CATRGGTGNEQFF. The CDR3 nucleotides read TGTGCCACGCGGGGGGGTACTGGCAATGAGCAGTTCTTC. This rearrangement joins TRBV14 to TRBJ2-1; the match to TRBD2 covers 9 bases. Germline V gene sequence: CDR1 SGHDN, CDR2 FVKESK. J lost 6 bases, V lost 10 bases, and 7 bases had no gene match. The CDR3 is made up of 13 amino acids.

CDR3 nucleotide sequence: TGCAGTGCCCGGACAGGGCCTAGTTCCTACAATGAGCAGTACTTC. Residues: CSARTGPSSYNEQYF. The rearrangement uses TRBV20-1 and TRBJ2-1, with TRBD1 identical over 8 bases. TRBJ2-7 explains the end of the DNA better; the J call may be wrong. CDR1 and CDR2 (germline): DFQATT, SNEGSKA (reference sequence). The CDR3 runs 15 residues.

This chain joins TRBV29-1 and TRBJ2-4; the D gene could be TRBD1 or TRBD2 (5 bases each). The germline gives CDR1 SQVTM, CDR2 ANQGSEA. Trimming stripped 3 bases from V and 15 bases from J, with 21 bases between. The CDR3 loop spans 13 amino acids. The CDR3 nucleotides are TGCAGCGTTGAGACGACAGAGAGGGGCTTGGGGTACTTC. Encoded protein: CSVETTERGLGYF. Full variable domain (missing parts from reference TRBV29-1 and TRBJ2-4): SAVISQKPSRDICQRGTSLTIQCQVDSQVTMMFWYRQQPGQSLTLIATANQGSEATYESGFVIDKFPISRPNLTFSTLTVSNMSPEDSSIYLCSVETTERGLGYFGAGTRLSVL.

The V gene is TRBV20-1, the J gene TRBJ2-1; 11 nucleotides line up with TRBD2. Germline values: CDR1 DFQATT, CDR2 SNEGSKA (reference sequence). CDR3 size: 15 residues. V shed 5 bases and J 5 bases; nucleotides not matched to a gene: 8. The CDR3 region is CSALGLAGGDNEQFF. The CDR3 DNA is TGCAGTGCTCTTGGGCTAGCGGGGGGCGACAATGAGCAGTTCTTC.

This clonotype was seen a few times. The V gene is TRBV5-1, the J gene TRBJ2-7; D perhaps matches TRBD2 (5 bases). Germline assignment: CDR1 SGHRS and CDR2 YFSETQ. The length of the CDR3 is 15 residues. Trimming pared 0 bases from V and 4 bases from J, leaving 14 bases between. The CDR3 spells CASSLGGSDVYEQYF. CDR3 in DNA: TGCGCCAGCAGCTTGGGAGGGTCAGACGTATACGAGCAGTACTTC.

CDR3 in amino acids: CASSLAEGVDYGYTF. In DNA, the CDR3 is TGTGCCAGCAGCTTAGCGGAGGGGGTAGACTATGGCTACACCTTC. The genes are TRBV7-9 and TRBJ1-2; D perhaps matches TRBD1 (6 bases). This CDR3 comprises 15 residues. From germline, CDR1 is SEHNR and CDR2 FQNEAQ (reference sequence). The ends were cut back, 0 bases at V and 3 bases at J, with 11 bases in the middle.

V usage is TRBV5-5 and J usage is TRBJ2-7; D uncertain. The CDR3 has 14 residues. Germline lookup yields CDR1 SGHKS and CDR2 YYEKEE (reference sequence). The V end was cut by 0 bases, the J end by 5 bases, with 12 bases between. The CDR3: CASSLASPADEQYF. As DNA, the CDR3 is TGTGCCAGCAGCTTGGCAAGCCCTGCCGACGAGCAGTACTTC.

The chain joins TRBV4-1 to TRBJ1-4, with a tentative D call TRBD1 (5 bases). Germline V lookup: CDR1 MGHRA, CDR2 YSYEKL. V was cut by 0 bases and J by 7 bases, with 15 bases left in between. CDR3 length: 16 residues. The CDR3 reads CASSQDRGRAGEKLFF. CDR3 nucleotides: TGCGCCAGCAGCCAAGATCGAGGCAGGGCTGGTGAAAAACTGTTTTTT.

CDR3 sequence (DNA): TGCGCCAGCAGCTTGGCCGTGGACAGGGGCCTACAAACTAGCACAGATACGCAGTATTTT. Translated, it gives CASSLAVDRGLQTSTDTQYF. J is TRBJ2-3 and V is TRBV5-1; 9 nucleotides agree with TRBD1. The J segment lost 0 bases and the V segment lost 0 bases, leaving 14 bases of the junction unmatched. The CDR3 spans 20 residues. Germline lookup yields CDR1 SGHRS and CDR2 YFSETQ.

V usage is TRBV4-2 and J usage is TRBJ2-5; 10 bases match TRBD2. Germline V gene data show CDR1 as LGHNA and CDR2 as YNFKEQ. The CDR3 is 18 residues long. V shed 1 base, J shed 1 base, and the junction held 9 bases outside the gene matches. In nucleotides, the CDR3 is TGTGCCAGCAGCCAAGCCCCTAAAGCGGGGGGGCCCCAAGAGACCCAGTACTTC. This gives the protein CASSQAPKAGGPQETQYF.

The CDR3 spells CSVTRGHEQYF. The CDR3 coding sequence is TGCAGCGTGACGAGGGGGCATGAGCAGTACTTC. This rearrangement joins TRBV29-1 to TRBJ2-7; the match to TRBD1 covers 7 bases. Per the germline V gene, CDR1 is SQVTM and CDR2 is ANQGSEA. The CDR3 runs to 11 residues. Losses at the gene ends were 6 bases for V and 7 bases for J; bases not matched to a gene: 6.

The genes are TRBV20-1 and TRBJ1-4; perhaps TRBD1 as D (5 bases). V lost 3 bases, J lost 0 bases, and 11 bases lay in between. The CDR3 spans 15 residues. In germline, CDR1 is DFQATT, CDR2 SNEGSKA (reference sequence). CDR3 sequence (DNA): TGCAGTGCTAGGGGTGGGACGGCAACTAATGAAAAACTGTTTTTT. Encoded protein: CSARGGTATNEKLFF.

Only a few counts were recorded for this clonotype. This chain joins TRBV12-3 or TRBV12-4 and TRBJ2-7, with TRBD2 matching 7 bases. This CDR3 is 13 amino acids long. V lost 4 bases, J lost 10 bases, and 10 bases stayed unmatched. DNA of the CDR3: TGTGCCAGCAGTTCGTCCGGGAGCGGGGCCCAGTACTTC. This gives the protein CASSSSGSGAQYF.

The V call is TRBV29-1, the J call TRBJ2-5, with TRBD1 identical over 7 bases. The CDR3 loop spans 15 amino acids. Germline values: CDR1 SQVTM, CDR2 ANQGSEA. The ends lost 3 bases at V and 4 bases at J; junction bases unmatched: 11. CDR3 bases: TGCAGCGTTGAGGCCGAGGACAGGAGTCGAGAGACCCAGTACTTC. Translated: CSVEAEDRSRETQYF.

The rearrangement joins TRBV3-1 to TRBJ2-7; 8 bases match TRBD1. Germline V CDR1 and CDR2: LGHDT, YNNKEL (reference sequence). The CDR3 covers 13 residues. V was pared by 8 bases and J by 2 bases, with 5 bases of the junction left unmatched. The CDR3: CASGGQAPYEQYF. The CDR3 DNA follows: TGTGCCAGCGGGGGACAGGCGCCCTACGAGCAGTACTTC.

The chain recombines TRBV12-3 or TRBV12-4 with TRBJ2-7; 7 positions agree with TRBD1. With 5 bases clipped from V and 4 bases from J, the junction kept 11 bases outside the gene matches. The CDR3 has 15 amino acids. CDR3 sequence: CASSPVGDSQYEQYF. CDR3 in DNA: TGTGCCAGCAGTCCTGTCGGGGACAGCCAGTACGAGCAGTACTTC.

This rearrangement joins TRBV20-1 to TRBJ2-7, with 9 bases lining up with TRBD1. Germline V gene data show CDR1 as DFQATT and CDR2 as SNEGSKA (reference sequence). There are 12 residues in the CDR3. J lost 4 bases, V lost 5 bases, and 3 bases had no gene match. The CDR3 reads CSAWTGAYEQYF. The CDR3, as DNA: TGCAGTGCTTGGACAGGGGCGTACGAGCAGTACTTC.

The V call is TRBV6-1, the J call TRBJ2-1; no reliable D call. The CDR3 extends over 14 amino acids. Trimming took off 2 bases at V and 0 bases at J, with 5 bases between the two ends. Germline V gives CDR1 MNHNS, CDR2 SASEGT. The CDR3 nucleotides read TGTGCCAGCAGTGAAAGGGTCTCCTACAATGAGCAGTTCTTC. Translated: CASSERVSYNEQFF.